The clone carrying this T cell receptor beta chain was observed many times. This record belongs to a study of regulatory T cells in long-lasting Graves disease. Specified time point: newly diagnosed GD, antithyroid drugs for less than 3 months. The authors made the TCR library using RNA they extracted from PBMCs. For TCR beta, libraries came from iRepertoire HTBI primers and Arm-PCR of CDR3 regions. TCRdb fed the multiplex PCR reads into MiXCR, producing one record per CDR3 protein. The sample has around 500,000 distinct CDR3 sequences; more than 10% are singletons. This CDR3 contains 18 residues. Trimming shortened V by 0 bases and J by 3 bases, and 20 bases separated the two germline ends. Germline V lookup: CDR1 ENHRY, CDR2 SYGVKD. These same records also appear under a second study, on T cells in Graves' hyperthyroidism and ophthalmopathy.

V and J are TRBV10-3 and TRBJ1-2, with D possibly matching TRBD1 (5 bases). The sequence derives from a woman under 40 with Graves disease. This sample comprised peripheral blood mononuclear cells (PBMCs), obtained at new diagnosis, from a patient treated with antithyroid drugs. CDR3 nucleotides: TGTGCCATCAGTGAGTCCTTTTGGGCAGGGTATGCGGACTATGGCTACACCTTC. Amino acids: CAISESFWAGYADYGYTF.